Each of the 6 T cell receptor beta chains below was sequenced from the same sample in a study of T-cell reconstitution after alpha-beta-depleted transplantation in children. For TCRbeta, the library was prepared with unique molecular identifiers. From the PCR reads, TCRdb called clonotypes with MiXCR, one entry per CDR3 protein. The profile covers 150,000 to 250,000 distinct CDR3 sequences, with less than 15% appearing a single time and roughly 13% taken by the ten largest. The sequencing used PBMCs from the stem cell graft donor, collected from the stem cell graft. The receptors here all came from a human donor who donated a stem cell graft to a child with acute lymphoblastic leukemia.

The table lists this clonotype with many counts. The chain combines TRBV29-1 with TRBJ1-2, with 8 nucleotides matching TRBD1. The CDR3 loop spans 14 amino acids. Germline V gene lookup returns CDR1 SQVTM and CDR2 ANQGSEA. The J segment lost 8 bases and the V segment lost 6 bases, leaving 14 bases of the junction unmatched. The CDR3 protein is CSVARDRGEGGYTF. DNA for the CDR3: TGCAGCGTCGCGAGAGACAGGGGTGAAGGAGGCTACACCTTC.

This clonotype was recorded at least ten times. V gene TRBV15 combines with J gene TRBJ2-5, with 7 bases lining up with TRBD2. The V segment lost 4 bases and the J segment 2 bases; nucleotides outside the gene matches: 7. CDR1 is LNHNV and CDR2 is YYDKDF in the germline V gene (reference sequence). CDR3 length: 15 residues. Written as DNA, the CDR3 is TGTGCCACCAGCACCCCGAGCGGGAATCAAGAGACCCAGTACTTC. It encodes CATSTPSGNQETQYF.

This clonotype was observed many times. This chain joins TRBV29-1 and TRBJ2-2; no clear D. Looked up from germline, CDR1 is SQVTM and CDR2 is ANQGSEA. The CDR3 consists of 12 residues. The V and J ends lost 5 bases and 6 bases respectively, with 10 bases between them. The DNA for the CDR3 is TGCAGCGTTTCGTGGAGCGCCGGGGAGCTGTTTTTT. Residues: CSVSWSAGELFF.

There are many counts of this clonotype. The rearrangement links TRBV7-2 to TRBJ2-5, with no clear D. The CDR3 loop spans 13 amino acids. CDR1 SGHTA and CDR2 FQGNSA come from the germline V gene. The V and J ends lost 5 bases and 5 bases respectively, with 12 bases between them. The CDR3 protein is CASSGVRRETQYF. The CDR3 bases are TGTGCCAGCAGCGGCGTACGACGGGAGACCCAGTACTTC.

There are a few counts of this clonotype. V gene TRBV6-5 combines with J gene TRBJ2-2; weak D call: TRBD2 (6 bases). Trimming took 3 bases from V and 6 from J, leaving 14 bases between them. CDR3 length: 15 residues. From germline, CDR1 is MNHEY and CDR2 SVGAGI. The CDR3 sequence is CASSYSRTTSGELFF. In DNA, the CDR3 is TGTGCCAGCAGTTATTCTCGGACTACGTCCGGGGAGCTGTTTTTT.

Remarks on this clonotype: A read error is possible here, since a much larger clone lies one base away. CDR3 sequence: CSVELAVLGELYF. The CDR3 region has the DNA TGCAGCGTTGAACTAGCGGTCCTCGGGGAGCTGTACTTC. The chain links TRBV29-1 to TRBJ2-7; TRBD2 matches 7 bases. CDR1 is SQVTM and CDR2 is ANQGSEA in the germline V gene. The CDR3 loop spans 13 amino acids.